The present T cell receptor beta chain was sequenced within a study of blood T cell repertoires in COVID-19. As for the study in general: Sites across the United States, Italy and Spain contributed samples from acute and convalescent COVID-19. PBMCs, B-cell-depleted T cells, or T cells were the source of the cDNA or gDNA that made up the material.

Trimming removed 2 bases from V and 6 bases from J, with 7 bases in between. This CDR3 has 12 residues. Germline CDR1 is SEHNR and CDR2 is FQNEAQ (reference sequence). Original processing methods: Quantification of nucleated cells was approximated via reference gene primer amplification. TCRdb's table, derived via immunoSEQ multiplex PCR, lists solely in-frame clones and lacks some. That table is the source of V, J and clone size, and D and trimming were worked out from the DNA. In the table there are about 200,000 clones, 70% to 90% of which are singletons. V gene TRBV7-9 combines with J gene TRBJ1-2, with a tentative D call TRBD1 (5 bases). Sequenced material: peripheral blood. The source is a man in his forties or fifties with acute or convalescent COVID-19. In nucleotides, the CDR3 is TGTGCCAGCAGCTTATGGGGGGATGGCTACACCTTC. Protein sequence: CASSLWGDGYTF.